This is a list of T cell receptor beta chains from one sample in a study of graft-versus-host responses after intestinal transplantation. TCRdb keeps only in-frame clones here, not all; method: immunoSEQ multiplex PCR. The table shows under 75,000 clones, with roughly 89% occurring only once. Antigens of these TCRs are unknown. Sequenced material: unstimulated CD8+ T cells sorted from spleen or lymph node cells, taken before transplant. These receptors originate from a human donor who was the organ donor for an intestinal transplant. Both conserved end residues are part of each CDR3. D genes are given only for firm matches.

CDR3aa: CASSPDRGNTGELFF
j_gene: TRBJ2-2
v_gene: TRBV5-6
d_gene: TRBD1

CDR3aa: CASSLRGTNTEAFF
j_gene: TRBJ1-1
v_gene: TRBV27
d_gene: NA

CDR3aa: CASSSGGQGSYNEQFF
j_gene: TRBJ2-1
v_gene: TRBV5-1
d_gene: TRBD1

CDR3aa: CASGFLQTGSGELFF
j_gene: TRBJ2-2
v_gene: TRBV12-5
d_gene: NA

CDR3aa: CATRTTGAGELFF
j_gene: TRBJ2-2
v_gene: TRBV5-6
d_gene: NA

CDR3aa: CASSAGTDNEQFF
j_gene: TRBJ2-1
v_gene: TRBV4-2
d_gene: TRBD1

CDR3aa: CASSLTLRASGGDPSSTDTQYF
j_gene: TRBJ2-3
v_gene: TRBV27
d_gene: TRBD2

CDR3aa: CASRTTEATNEKLFF
j_gene: TRBJ1-4
v_gene: TRBV4-3
d_gene: NA

CDR3aa: CASSPGQGSNEQFF
j_gene: TRBJ2-1
v_gene: TRBV18
d_gene: TRBD1

CDR3aa: CACGGTLNQPQHF
j_gene: TRBJ1-5
v_gene: TRBV6-5
d_gene: NA

CDR3aa: CASSFLDRGAEAFF
j_gene: TRBJ1-1
v_gene: TRBV13
d_gene: TRBD1

CDR3aa: CASSQLIYRDNGYTF
j_gene: TRBJ1-2
v_gene: TRBV5-1
d_gene: NA

CDR3aa: CASSPAVGSTEAFF
j_gene: TRBJ1-1
v_gene: TRBV11-3
d_gene: NA

CDR3aa: CASSFSGARNQPQHF
j_gene: TRBJ1-5
v_gene: TRBV27
d_gene: NA

CDR3aa: CSVELGGPYNEQFF
j_gene: TRBJ2-1
v_gene: TRBV29-1
d_gene: NA

CDR3aa: CASSRGGTQYF
j_gene: TRBJ2-3
v_gene: TRBV5-6
d_gene: TRBD2